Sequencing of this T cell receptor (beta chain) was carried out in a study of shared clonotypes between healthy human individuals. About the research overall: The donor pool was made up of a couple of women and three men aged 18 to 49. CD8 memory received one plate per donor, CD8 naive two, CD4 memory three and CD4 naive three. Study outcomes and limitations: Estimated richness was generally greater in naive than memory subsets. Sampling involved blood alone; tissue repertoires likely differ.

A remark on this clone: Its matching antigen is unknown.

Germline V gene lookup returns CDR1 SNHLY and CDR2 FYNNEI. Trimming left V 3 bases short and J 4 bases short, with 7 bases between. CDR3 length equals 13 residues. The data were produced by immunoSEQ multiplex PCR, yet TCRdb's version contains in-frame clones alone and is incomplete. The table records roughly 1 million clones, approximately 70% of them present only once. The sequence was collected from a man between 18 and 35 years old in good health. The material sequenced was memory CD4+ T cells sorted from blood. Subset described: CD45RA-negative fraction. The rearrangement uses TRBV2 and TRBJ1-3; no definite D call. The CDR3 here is CASSEGQGNTIYF. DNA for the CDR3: TGTGCCAGCAGTGAGGGCCAGGGAAACACCATATATTTT.